This T cell receptor (beta chain) was captured in a study of T-cell memory formation after mild COVID-19. TCRdb reprocessed the 5' RACE reads via MiXCR and lists one record per CDR3 protein. The sample consists of 80,000 to 130,000 distinct CDR3 sequences, 11% of them appearing once. Germline V lookup: CDR1 SEHNR, CDR2 FQNEAQ (reference sequence). CDR3 length: 12 residues. The V end was cut by 2 bases, the J end by 10 bases, with 11 bases between. The V call is TRBV7-9, the J call TRBJ1-2; D gene uncertain. This clonotype was obtained from a man between 18 and 29 years old who had mild COVID-19 (a few samples of this study predate the infection). Cell type and time point are not known. Specimen: PBMCs or a T cell subset sorted from them (not recorded which). The CDR3 protein is CASSLKSFLYTF. The CDR3 region has the DNA TGTGCCAGCAGCTTAAAAAGTTTCCTCTACACCTTC.